This TCR beta chain derives from a study of T cell responses to AZD1222 COVID-19 vaccine. Germline CDR1 SGHTA, CDR2 FQGTGA. This CDR3 spans 14 amino acids. Germline trimming cut 5 bases from V and 6 bases from J; bases unmatched to any gene: 9. Libraries were prepared by immunoSEQ multiplex PCR; TCRdb keeps only in-frame clonotypes and omits some of them. The sample has approximately 50,000 clones; 85% to 90% are singletons. V usage is TRBV7-3 and J usage is TRBJ2-7; 8 bases map to TRBD1. The source material was peripheral blood, sampled on day 0 of MenACWY control vaccination. This clonotype was obtained from an adult in good health. The CDR3 sequence: CASSPAGTGSEQYF. Here the CDR3 DNA reads TGTGCCAGCAGCCCCGCCGGGACAGGCTCCGAGCAGTACTTC.